This passage covers 29 T cell receptor beta chains from one sample sequenced in a study of beta chain features in type 1 diabetes. Reverse transcribing all isolated RNA meant expressed TCRB transcripts were sequenced. Generated by immunoSEQ multiplex PCR, the TCRdb table keeps only in-frame clones and is missing some. The sample lists about 260,000 clones, roughly 22% occurring once. Study conclusions and caveats: In every one of the four CD4+ subsets, TCRB CDR3s were moderately but significantly shorter in Type 1 diabetes patients.

Their specific antigens are unknown. The sequencing input was naive CD4+ T cells from blood. The receptors shown here come from a woman between 40 and 55 years old with type 1 diabetes.

This chain joins TRBV5-1 and TRBJ2-3; the D gene is possibly TRBD1 (5 bases). This CDR3 spans 16 amino acids. Trimming took off 0 bases at V and 2 bases at J, with 13 bases between the two ends. CDR1 and CDR2 (germline): SGHRS, YFSETQ. This chain's CDR3 is CASSLEGPANTDTQYF. The CDR3 DNA reads as TGCGCCAGCAGCTTGGAGGGGCCCGCTAACACAGATACGCAGTATTTT.

This clone was detected a few times. The CDR3 DNA is TGCGCCAGCAGCCTCGGGGGGTACCCCTACGAGCAGTACTTC. Translated: CASSLGGYPYEQYF. The chain has TRBV4-1 and TRBJ2-7; TRBD2 agrees at 7 bases. The CDR3 extends over 14 amino acids. Germline V gene lookup returns CDR1 MGHRA and CDR2 YSYEKL. V gave up 4 bases and J gave up 2 bases; unmatched junction bases: 5.

The V and J genes are TRBV5-6 and TRBJ2-4; D unresolved. Germline values: CDR1 SGHDT, CDR2 YYEEEE. Between the trimmed V and J ends, which lost 0 bases and 1 base, there was a span of 14 bases. CDR3 length: 17 residues. CDR3 coding DNA: TGTGCCAGCAGCTTGGATAGAGATACGTTGGCCAAAAACATTCAGTACTTC. Translation: CASSLDRDTLAKNIQYF.

The chain joins TRBV5-1 to TRBJ2-2; D is unclear. V was pared by 0 bases and J by 2 bases, with 8 bases between. Germline V gives CDR1 SGHRS, CDR2 YFSETQ. The CDR3 runs to 15 residues. DNA of the CDR3: TGCGCCAGCAGCTTGGCTCTGGCTAACACCGGGGAGCTGTTTTTT. Translation gives CASSLALANTGELFF.

This clone turned up a few times. The rearrangement uses TRBV9 and TRBJ2-1; 8 nucleotides match TRBD1. Germline CDR1 is SGDLS and CDR2 is YYNGEE. With V trimmed by 0 bases and J by 5 bases, 4 bases remained unmatched. There are 15 residues in the CDR3. The CDR3 nucleotides read TGTGCCAGCAGCGTAGGGACAGGGTACAACAATGAGCAGTTCTTC. Encoded protein: CASSVGTGYNNEQFF.

This clone was counted a few times. V is TRBV29-1 and J is TRBJ1-2; no reliable D call. The CDR3 loop spans 13 amino acids. The germline gives CDR1 SQVTM, CDR2 ANQGSEA. V gave up 2 bases and J gave up 5 bases, with 12 bases separating them. Here the CDR3 reads CSVELPGLYGYTF. The CDR3 coding sequence is TGCAGCGTTGAATTACCGGGGTTGTATGGCTACACCTTC.

This chain joins TRBV15 and TRBJ2-7; TRBD2 is a possible D gene (5 bases). CDR1 is LNHNV, CDR2 YYDKDF, per germline (reference sequence). The CDR3 length is 14 residues. V was cut by 5 bases and J by 1 base, with 12 bases left in between. As DNA, the CDR3 is TGTGCCACCAGCTCGGGATTCCCATCCTACGAGCAGTACTTC. It is translated as CATSSGFPSYEQYF.

This clone was found a few times. The CDR3 DNA reads as TGTGCCATCAGTGGGACTAGCGGGGCTCAAGAGACCCAGTACTTC. It encodes CAISGTSGAQETQYF. V gene TRBV10-3 combines with J gene TRBJ2-5, with TRBD2 matching over 12 bases. Germline CDR1 reads ENHRY; CDR2 reads SYGVKD. The length of the CDR3 is 15 residues. The junction had 2 bases not matched to a gene; V was cut back by 4 bases and J by 2 bases.

This rearrangement joins TRBV25-1 to TRBJ2-7, with D tentatively TRBD1 (6 bases). CDR3 size: 14 residues. CDR1 MGHDK and CDR2 SYGVNS come from the germline V gene. Trimming took off 5 bases at V and 1 base at J, with 12 bases between the two ends. CDR3 coding DNA: TGTGCCAGCAGTCCCCGGACAGTTTCCTACGAGCAGTACTTC. This codes for CASSPRTVSYEQYF.

This clone occurred a few times. V usage is TRBV5-1 and J usage is TRBJ2-5; a possible D gene is TRBD1 (6 bases). The CDR3 is made up of 13 amino acids. Between the trimmed V and J ends, which lost 5 bases and 2 bases, there was a span of 10 bases. CDR1 is SGHRS, CDR2 YFSETQ, per germline. This chain's CDR3 is CASRDGQQETQYF. The CDR3 region has the DNA TGCGCCAGCAGAGACGGACAGCAAGAGACCCAGTACTTC.

This chain links TRBV7-9 with TRBJ2-1, with D uncertain. Germline-derived CDR1 and CDR2 are SEHNR and FQNEAQ (reference sequence). V was trimmed by 4 bases and J by 8 bases, leaving 6 bases between them. The CDR3 runs 11 residues. This CDR3 reads CASSSHYEQFF. CDR3 DNA sequence: TGTGCCAGCAGCTCTCACTATGAGCAGTTCTTC.

V is TRBV5-1 and J is TRBJ1-1; D not resolved. The V end lost 5 bases, the J end lost 4 bases, and 9 bases lay between the germline ends. The CDR3 consists of 12 residues. CDR1 SGHRS and CDR2 YFSETQ come from the germline V gene. Written as DNA, the CDR3 is TGCGCCAGCAGGGAGGGCGGCACTGAAGCTTTCTTT. It codes for CASREGGTEAFF.

V and J are TRBV7-8 and TRBJ2-5; D remains unclear. Germline CDR1 SGHVS, CDR2 FQNEAQ. This CDR3 contains 14 residues. V lost 1 base and J 1 base, leaving 7 bases between the germline ends. CDR3 in DNA: TGTGCCAGCAGCTTAGTTCGGAGCCAAGAGACCCAGTACTTC. It specifies CASSLVRSQETQYF.

CDR3 DNA: TGCGCCAGCAGCTTGGGGACGACAGGGACCGGGGAGACCCAGTACTTC. Translating gives CASSLGTTGTGETQYF. The chain uses TRBV5-1 and TRBJ2-5, with TRBD1 matching over 7 bases. J lost 5 bases, V lost 0 bases, and 10 bases had no gene match. This CDR3 contains 16 residues. CDR1 is SGHRS, CDR2 YFSETQ, per germline.

This clone was counted a few times. The V gene is TRBV7-2, the J gene TRBJ2-3, with D possibly matching TRBD2 (6 bases). Germline loops: CDR1 SGHTA, CDR2 FQGNSA. This CDR3 comprises 11 residues. The ends were cut back, 8 bases at V and 4 bases at J, with 7 bases in the middle. As DNA, the CDR3 is TGTGCCAGCGGAGGGTCAGATACGCAGTATTTT. Translated: CASGGSDTQYF.

Worth noting for this clone: Other nucleotide sequences from this sample produce the same CDR3. The chain is built from TRBV5-1 and TRBJ1-2, with TRBD1 matching 7 bases. Germline V gene sequence: CDR1 SGHRS, CDR2 YFSETQ. This CDR3 is built from 12 residues. V trimming: 0 bases; J trimming: 8 bases; junction bases outside the gene matches: 1. The chain's CDR3 is CASSLDRGGYTF. CDR3 nucleotides: TGCGCCAGCAGCTTGGACAGGGGCGGCTACACCTTC.

This clone was observed a few times. The rearrangement links TRBV6-5 to TRBJ1-2; perhaps TRBD1 as D (6 bases). CDR1 and CDR2 (germline): MNHEY, SVGAGI. Trimming removed 6 bases from V and 8 bases from J, with 16 bases in between. The CDR3 consists of 13 residues. CDR3 in amino acids: CASSGTGIGGYTF. The CDR3 DNA sequence: TGTGCCAGCAGCGGAACAGGGATAGGAGGCTACACCTTC.

There are a few counts of this clone. At one end the junction does not follow the germline gene, possibly because of a read error. This sequence joins TRBV7-7 and TRBJ2-1; 9 positions agree with TRBD1. Germline CDR1 SSHAT, CDR2 FNYEAQ (reference sequence). This CDR3 is 14 amino acids long. In DNA form, the CDR3 reads TGTGCTAGCAGCTTAGACAGGGGGGACAATGAGCAGTTCTTC. It codes for CASSLDRGDNEQFF.

The sample holds a few counts of this clone. The chain recombines TRBV9 with TRBJ1-2, with D possibly TRBD1 on 5 matching bases. Germline V CDR1 and CDR2: SGDLS, YYNGEE. The V end lost 3 bases, the J end lost 4 bases, and 13 bases lay between the germline ends. The CDR3 is 14 residues long. The CDR3 is CASSALTASYGYTF. The CDR3 nucleotides are TGTGCCAGCAGCGCGTTGACAGCTTCCTATGGCTACACCTTC. The full variable domain, in which reference TRBV9 and TRBJ1-2 provide the parts outside the CDR3, is DSGVTQTPKHLITATGQRVTLRCSPRSGDLSVYWYQQSLDQGLQFLIQYYNGEERAKGNILERFSAQQFPDLHSELNLSSLELGDSALYFCASSALTASYGYTFGSGTRLTVV.

V is TRBV27 and J is TRBJ2-7; D is perhaps TRBD2 (8 bases). Germline CDR1 MNHEY, CDR2 SMNVEV (reference sequence). The ends were cut back, 5 bases at V and 3 bases at J, with 17 bases in the middle. The CDR3 spans 15 residues. The CDR3 spells CASSPREGAGYEQYF. CDR3 sequence (DNA): TGTGCCAGCAGTCCCCGGGAGGGGGCTGGCTACGAGCAGTACTTC.

CDR3 coding DNA: TGCGCCAGCAGCCAGGGACAGTATGGGGGCACTGAAGCTTTCTTT. Its protein is CASSQGQYGGTEAFF. The rearrangement links TRBV5-1 to TRBJ1-1; 7 nucleotides match TRBD1. Germline V gene sequence: CDR1 SGHRS, CDR2 YFSETQ. This CDR3 spans 15 amino acids. The V segment lost 4 bases and the J segment 4 bases; nucleotides outside the gene matches: 10.

The V gene is TRBV2, the J gene TRBJ1-4; no clear D gene. The germline V gene has CDR1 SNHLY and CDR2 FYNNEI. The V end lost 3 bases, the J end lost 3 bases, and 11 bases lay between the germline ends. There are 15 residues in the CDR3. The CDR3 sequence is CASSDPRVPNEKLFF. Written as DNA, the CDR3 is TGTGCCAGCAGTGACCCCCGGGTCCCTAATGAAAAACTGTTTTTT.

The chain recombines TRBV11-2 with TRBJ2-3; 8 bases align to TRBD2. The J segment lost 4 bases and the V segment lost 2 bases, leaving 2 bases of the junction unmatched. CDR1 SGHAT and CDR2 FQNNGV come from the germline V gene. The CDR3 covers 14 residues. Written as DNA, the CDR3 is TGTGCCAGCAGCTTACCGGGGGGGCCAGATACGCAGTATTTT. Protein sequence: CASSLPGGPDTQYF.

The chain combines TRBV6-5 with TRBJ1-1; D remains unclear. V dropped 2 bases and J dropped 4 bases, with 17 bases sitting between them. CDR3 length: 16 residues. In germline, CDR1 is MNHEY, CDR2 SVGAGI. The CDR3 loop is CASSYVAGPLSTEAFF. The CDR3 DNA sequence: TGTGCCAGCAGTTACGTGGCAGGCCCCTTGAGCACTGAAGCTTTCTTT.

This clone was counted a few times. The CDR3: CSVGSGQAAYEQYF. Here the CDR3 DNA reads TGCAGCGTGGGGTCTGGACAGGCCGCCTACGAGCAGTACTTC. The J gene is TRBJ2-7, the V gene TRBV29-1; 7 bases are a match to TRBD1. The CDR3 has 14 residues. With 6 bases clipped from V and 2 bases from J, the junction kept 10 bases outside the gene matches. From germline, CDR1 is SQVTM and CDR2 ANQGSEA.

The table lists this clone with a few counts. The chain joins TRBV7-2 to TRBJ1-1; D call uncertain. The CDR3 covers 13 residues. Deletions cut 5 bases from V and 9 bases from J, with 16 bases between. Germline assignment: CDR1 SGHTA and CDR2 FQGNSA. CDR3 nucleotide sequence: TGTGCCAGCAGCCCGATCGAGGGAACCCAAGCTTTCTTT. This sequence encodes CASSPIEGTQAFF. Full variable domain (rest looked up from reference TRBV7-2 and TRBJ1-1): GAGVSQSPSNKVTEKGKDVELRCDPISGHTALYWYRQSLGQGLEFLIYFQGNSAPDKSGLPSDRFSAERTGGSVSTLTIQRTQQEDSAVYLCASSPIEGTQAFFGQGTRLTVV.

The rearrangement links TRBV2 to TRBJ2-1; 13 bases match TRBD2. V shed 3 bases, J shed 8 bases, and the junction held 7 bases outside the gene matches. The CDR3 is 16 residues long. CDR1 and CDR2 from the germline V gene are SNHLY and FYNNEI. The CDR3 nucleotides are TGTGCCAGCAGTGATCAACTAGCGGGAGGGCCAGATGAGCAGTTCTTC. Its translation: CASSDQLAGGPDEQFF.

The gene calls are TRBV7-2 and TRBJ2-6; no reliable D call. Germline lookup yields CDR1 SGHTA and CDR2 FQGNSA. The CDR3 consists of 14 residues. Deletions cut 3 bases from V and 0 bases from J, with 3 bases between. The CDR3 region is CASSFYSGANVLTF. The CDR3 DNA sequence: TGTGCCAGCAGCTTCTACTCTGGGGCCAACGTCCTGACTTTC.

A few counts support this clone. The chain uses TRBV9 and TRBJ2-5; 7 bases match TRBD1. The V gene end was trimmed by 4 bases and the J gene end by 2 bases; junction bases not matched to a gene: 5. The CDR3 has 14 residues. Looked up from germline, CDR1 is SGDLS and CDR2 is YYNGEE. CDR3 nucleotides: TGTGCCAGCAGCCCCCGGGACAGTCAAGAGACCCAGTACTTC. It encodes CASSPRDSQETQYF.